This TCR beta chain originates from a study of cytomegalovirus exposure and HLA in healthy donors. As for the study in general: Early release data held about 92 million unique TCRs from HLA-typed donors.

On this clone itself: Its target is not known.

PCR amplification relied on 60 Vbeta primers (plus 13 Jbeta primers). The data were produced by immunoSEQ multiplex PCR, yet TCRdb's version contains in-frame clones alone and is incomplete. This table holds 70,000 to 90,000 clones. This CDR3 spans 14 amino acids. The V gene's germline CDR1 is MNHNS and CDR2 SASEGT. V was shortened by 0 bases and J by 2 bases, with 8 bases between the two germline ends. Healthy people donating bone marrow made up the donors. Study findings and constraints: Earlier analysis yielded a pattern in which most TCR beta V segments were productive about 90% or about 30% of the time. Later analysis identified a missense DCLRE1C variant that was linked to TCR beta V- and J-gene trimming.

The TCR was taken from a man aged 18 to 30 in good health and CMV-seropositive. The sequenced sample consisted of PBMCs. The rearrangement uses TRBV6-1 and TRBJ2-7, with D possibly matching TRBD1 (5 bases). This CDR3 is CASSEAATAYEQYF. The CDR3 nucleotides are TGTGCCAGCAGTGAAGCAGCGACAGCCTACGAGCAGTACTTC.